Following are 11 T cell receptor beta chains from one sample sequenced in a study of neurological immune-mediated disorders. TCRdb recomputed calls from the 5' RACE reads with MiXCR, one row per CDR3 protein. The sample includes 40,000 to 55,000 distinct CDR3 sequences, around 5.3% of them seen just once. Sequences were obtained from CD4+ T cells from blood. These receptors all stem from a woman between 18 and 29 years old with multiple sclerosis.

This clonotype ranks as medium-sized. The chain links TRBV28 to TRBJ2-4; D might be TRBD2 (5 bases). The V and J ends lost 6 bases and 0 bases respectively, with 12 bases between them. Looked up from germline, CDR1 is MDHEN and CDR2 is SYDVKM. The CDR3 runs to 15 residues. The CDR3 loop is CASSEGGLAKNIQYF. The CDR3 DNA follows: TGTGCCAGCAGCGAAGGCGGGCTAGCCAAAAACATTCAGTACTTC.

This clonotype was observed at least ten times. J is TRBJ1-1 and V is TRBV6-6; D might be TRBD1 (6 bases). This CDR3 is built from 14 residues. The V gene lost 6 bases and the J gene lost 1 base, with 12 bases spanning the gap. CDR1 MNHNY and CDR2 SVGAGI come from the germline V gene (reference sequence). This CDR3 is CASRPTGENTEAFF. CDR3 DNA sequence: TGTGCCAGCAGGCCGACAGGAGAGAACACTGAAGCTTTCTTT.

In this sample, this clonotype turned up many times. The rearrangement uses TRBV5-6 and TRBJ1-2; D is unclear. CDR3 length: 16 residues. Trimming shortened V by 4 bases and J by 2 bases, and 18 bases separated the two germline ends. Germline-derived CDR1 and CDR2 are SGHDT and YYEEEE. CDR3 coding DNA: TGTGCCAGCAGCCAAAGGGATCTAGTTGGGAACTATGGCTACACCTTC. Amino acid sequence: CASSQRDLVGNYGYTF.

The J gene is TRBJ1-2, the V gene TRBV19; D gene uncertain. V dropped 6 bases and J dropped 1 base, with 12 bases sitting between them. Per germline, CDR1 LNHDA and CDR2 SQIVND (reference sequence). CDR3 size: 14 residues. Here the CDR3 DNA reads TGTGCCAGTAGGGTGGGATCGGATAACTATGGCTACACCTTC. Translated: CASRVGSDNYGYTF.

This clonotype has a count of ten or more. This sequence joins TRBV7-2 and TRBJ2-5, with D perhaps given as TRBD1 or TRBD2 (6 bases each). The CDR3 runs to 13 residues. V was pared by 3 bases and J by 5 bases, with 10 bases between. The germline V gene has CDR1 SGHTA and CDR2 FQGNSA. CDR3 region: CASSFGGGETQYF. For the CDR3, the DNA is TGTGCCAGCAGCTTCGGGGGCGGTGAGACCCAGTACTTC.

This clonotype was recorded at least ten times. The chain joins TRBV11-3 to TRBJ2-1; the D gene is possibly TRBD2 (7 bases). V dropped 4 bases and J dropped 5 bases, with 15 bases sitting between them. There are 15 residues in the CDR3. Germline CDR1 is SGHNT and CDR2 is YENEEA. CDR3 loop: CASSSIGGANNEQFF. CDR3 DNA sequence: TGTGCCAGCAGCTCAATAGGGGGGGCTAACAATGAGCAGTTCTTC.

This clonotype occurred many times. V usage is TRBV28 and J usage is TRBJ2-2; TRBD1 matches 7 bases. The trim removed 2 bases at V and 3 bases at J, leaving 15 bases unmatched. Looked up from germline, CDR1 is MDHEN and CDR2 is SYDVKM. The CDR3 covers 19 residues. The DNA for the CDR3 is TGTGCCAGCAGTTTAATTGTCGGGTCCCACAGGGGTCACACCGGGGAGCTGTTTTTT. Translating gives CASSLIVGSHRGHTGELFF.

There are many counts of this clonotype. The V call is TRBV5-1, the J call TRBJ1-6; 9 bases match TRBD1. Unmatched junction bases numbered 5, after V lost 1 base and J lost 9 bases. This CDR3 region has 15 residues. CDR1 SGHRS and CDR2 YFSETQ come from the germline V gene. CDR3 amino acids: CASSLPGQGSSPLHF. The CDR3 DNA is TGCGCCAGCAGCTTGCCGGGACAGGGATCTTCACCCCTCCACTTT. Full variable domain (remainder filled in from reference TRBV5-1 and TRBJ1-6): KAGVTQTPRYLIKTRGQQVTLSCSPISGHRSVSWYQQTPGQGLQFLFEYFSETQRNKGNFPGRFSGRQFSNSRSEMNVSTLELGDSALYLCASSLPGQGSSPLHFGNGTRLTVT.

This clonotype was recorded many times. The chain couples TRBV20-1 to TRBJ1-3; D not certain. The CDR3 covers 15 residues. V was shortened by 2 bases and J by 0 bases, with 11 bases between the two germline ends. CDR1 is DFQATT and CDR2 is SNEGSKA in the germline V gene (reference sequence). CDR3 bases: TGCAGTGCTAGAACCCTCGGGAACTCTGGAAACACCATATATTTT. Its translation: CSARTLGNSGNTIYF.

This clonotype was recorded at least ten times. The V and J genes are TRBV5-5 and TRBJ1-1; maybe TRBD1 (6 bases). The CDR3 is 15 amino acids. The germline gives CDR1 SGHKS, CDR2 YYEKEE (reference sequence). Trimming pared 1 base from V and 2 bases from J, leaving 12 bases between. CDR3: CASSLWAGVNTEAFF. The CDR3 bases are TGTGCCAGCAGCTTGTGGGCAGGGGTCAACACTGAAGCTTTCTTT.

This clonotype came up many times. This chain uses TRBV6-2 or TRBV6-3 with TRBJ1-5; D is undetermined. There are 14 residues in the CDR3. Germline-derived CDR1 and CDR2 are MNHEY and SVGEGT. With 4 bases removed from V and 1 base from J, the gap between germline ends came to 8 bases. The CDR3 nucleotides are TGTGCCAGCAGTTCCACTGGAAGCAATCAGCCCCAGCATTTT. Amino acid sequence: CASSSTGSNQPQHF.